This T cell receptor (beta chain) was captured in a study of T cells in Graves' hyperthyroidism and ophthalmopathy. Looking at the study overall: Peripheral blood was acquired at first diagnosis, ahead of any therapy whatsoever.

This clonotype was detected many times. Patients showing uncontrolled infection, other autoimmune disease, pregnancy or lactation were ineligible. The study based diagnoses on clinical symptoms, serum thyroxine and TRAb, thyroid ultrasound and orbital computed tomography. This sample holds PBMCs from less than 11 ml fresh peripheral blood. Per germline, CDR1 LNHDA and CDR2 SQIVND (reference sequence). Trimming removed 3 bases from V and 6 bases from J; junction bases left unmatched: 11. The CDR3 extends over 15 amino acids. RNA transcripts provided the source from which TCR beta CDR3 regions were amplified. The TCR CDR3 was amplified in a first-round RT-PCR using the HTBI primer set. TCRdb redid the calling of the multiplex PCR reads with MiXCR, one entry per CDR3 protein. The data contain approximately 610,000 distinct CDR3 sequences, 16% of them singletons.

Sequenced sample: blood. The receptor's source is a woman younger than 35 with Graves' hyperthyroidism. The chain combines TRBV19 with TRBJ2-7, with 7 bases that match TRBD2. This chain's CDR3 is CASSMPGLGWGEQYF. CDR3 DNA sequence: TGTGCCAGTAGTATGCCCGGACTAGGTTGGGGCGAGCAGTACTTC. The full variable domain, completed using reference TRBV19 and TRBJ2-7, is DGGITQSPKYLFRKEGQNVTLSCEQNLNHDAMYWYRQDPGQGLRLIYYSQIVNDFQKGDIAEGYSVSREKKESFPLTVTSAQKNPTAFYLCASSMPGLGWGEQYFGPGTRLTVT.